This passage covers 20 T cell receptor beta chains from one sample sequenced in a study of blood T cell repertoires in COVID-19. The assay was immunoSEQ multiplex PCR, and TCRdb's table has in-frame clones only and misses some. The sample carries around 140,000 clones, around 80% recorded once. Sequencing input: peripheral blood. Receptor source: a woman older than 75 with active or convalescent COVID-19.

V is TRBV11-2 and J is TRBJ2-1; D might be TRBD2 (6 bases). Germline CDR1 is SGHAT and CDR2 is FQNNGV. This CDR3 comprises 17 residues. The germline V and J ends were trimmed by 5 bases and 0 bases, with 17 bases remaining between them. The chain's CDR3 is CASSHWMVAVSYNEQFF. Written as DNA, the CDR3 is TGTGCCAGCAGCCATTGGATGGTAGCGGTCTCCTACAATGAGCAGTTCTTC.

In regard to this clone: The junction does not match germline at one end; this may be a read error. The chain combines TRBV7-7 with TRBJ1-2, with TRBD1 matching over 7 bases. The CDR3 is made up of 17 amino acids. Germline CDR1 reads SSHAT; CDR2 reads FNYEAQ (reference sequence). The CDR3 region has the DNA TGTGCTAGCAGCTTCCAGGACAGGCGACCCGCTAACTATGGCTACACCTTC. Amino acids: CASSFQDRRPANYGYTF. Filled out from reference TRBV7-7 and TRBJ1-2, the complete variable domain reads GAGVSQSPRYKVTKRGQDVTLRCDPISSHATLYWYQQALGQGPEFLTYFNYEAQPDKSGLPSDRFSAERPEGSISTLTIQRTEQRDSAMYRCASSFQDRRPANYGYTFGSGTRLTVV.

The V call is TRBV3-1 (or the pseudogene TRBV3-2), the J call TRBJ2-7, with 9 positions matching TRBD2. The CDR3 has 14 residues. Germline V gives CDR1 LGHDT, CDR2 YNNKEL (reference sequence). V lost 3 bases and J lost 5; bases outside the gene matches: 5. DNA for the CDR3: TGTGCCAGCAGCCAGGGGGGACTAGCCCACGAGCAGTACTTC. It encodes CASSQGGLAHEQYF.

The chain employs TRBV5-1 and TRBJ2-2, with 8 bases lining up with TRBD2. Germline values: CDR1 SGHRS, CDR2 YFSETQ. The ends lost 4 bases at V and 1 base at J; junction bases unmatched: 12. CDR3 length: 18 residues. DNA for the CDR3: TGCGCCAGCAGCCTGAACCCAACTAGCGGAGTGAACACCGGGGAGCTGTTTTTT. Protein: CASSLNPTSGVNTGELFF.

The CDR3 loop is CASSQNRGAVEAFF. Here the CDR3 DNA reads TGTGCCAGCAGCCAGAACAGGGGAGCGGTTGAAGCTTTCTTT. The rearrangement uses TRBV4-2 and TRBJ1-1; 7 positions match TRBD1. The V and J ends lost 3 bases and 7 bases, in that order; junction bases with no gene match: 8. CDR3 length: 14 amino acids. The germline V gene encodes CDR1 LGHNA and CDR2 YNFKEQ.

This clone was counted once. J is TRBJ2-7 and V is TRBV6-1; D might be TRBD1 (6 bases). Germline V gene data show CDR1 as MNHNS and CDR2 as SASEGT. With 1 base removed from V and 2 bases from J, the gap between germline ends came to 12 bases. This CDR3 is 15 amino acids long. CDR3 sequence reads: CASSEGAGATYEQYF. DNA for the CDR3: TGTGCCAGCAGTGAAGGGGCAGGGGCCACCTACGAGCAGTACTTC.

This rearrangement joins TRBV14 to TRBJ2-7; D perhaps matches TRBD2 (6 bases). With 2 bases removed from V and 4 bases from J, the gap between germline ends came to 9 bases. CDR1 SGHDN and CDR2 FVKESK come from the germline V gene. CDR3 length: 13 amino acids. CDR3 protein: CASSQLGGYEQYF. The CDR3 DNA sequence: TGTGCCAGCAGCCAACTCGGGGGATACGAGCAGTACTTC.

The CDR3 nucleotides are TGTGCCAGCAGCCTCCAGGGGTCGGGTTCACCCCTCCACTTT. Translating gives CASSLQGSGSPLHF. The V call is TRBV7-3, the J call TRBJ1-6, with D perhaps matching TRBD1 (6 bases). V lost 5 bases and J lost 9, with 14 bases in between. The CDR3 totals 14 residues. The germline gives CDR1 SGHTA, CDR2 FQGTGA.

The V gene is TRBV2, the J gene TRBJ2-5, with 9 bases matching TRBD2. With 10 bases clipped from V and 6 bases from J, the junction kept 15 bases outside the gene matches. CDR3 size: 15 residues. Germline V CDR1 and CDR2: SNHLY, FYNNEI. As DNA, the CDR3 is TGTGCCACCTACTCTAGCGGGGAGGGCGGGAAGACCCAGTACTTC. Its protein is CATYSSGEGGKTQYF.

The chain couples TRBV5-1 to TRBJ1-2, with D unresolved. CDR3 length: 12 residues. Between the trimmed V and J ends, which lost 1 base and 2 bases, there was a span of 3 bases. Germline values: CDR1 SGHRS, CDR2 YFSETQ. In nucleotides, the CDR3 is TGCGCCAGCAGCTTGCTCAACTATGGCTACACCTTC. This encodes CASSLLNYGYTF.

J is TRBJ1-1 and V is TRBV5-1; the match to TRBD1 covers 8 bases. J lost 4 bases, V lost 0 bases, and 2 bases had no gene match. Germline-derived CDR1 and CDR2 are SGHRS and YFSETQ. There are 14 residues in the CDR3. The CDR3 here is CASSLAGGVTEAFF. The CDR3, as DNA: TGCGCCAGCAGCTTGGCAGGGGGCGTCACTGAAGCTTTCTTT.

The rearrangement uses TRBV30 and TRBJ1-6; no reliable D call. Trimming cost V 2 bases and J 5 bases, with 16 bases left between them. The germline gives CDR1 GTSNPN, CDR2 SVGIG (reference sequence). This CDR3 is built from 16 residues. The CDR3 protein is CAWSSPGVTNNSPLHF. CDR3 coding DNA: TGTGCCTGGAGTTCCCCCGGGGTTACGAATAATTCACCCCTCCACTTT.

J is TRBJ2-7 and V is TRBV12-3 or TRBV12-4; D is perhaps TRBD2 (5 bases). Trimming took off 3 bases at V and 3 bases at J, with 9 bases between the two ends. The CDR3 length is 13 residues. CDR3 DNA sequence: TGTGCCAGCAGTTTGCCCGGGGTCTACGAGCAGTACTTC. Protein: CASSLPGVYEQYF.

This chain uses TRBV6-5 with TRBJ1-1; the match to TRBD1 covers 7 bases. Germline V CDR1 and CDR2: MNHEY, SVGAGI. The CDR3 length is 12 residues. With V trimmed by 6 bases and J by 8 bases, 6 bases remained unmatched. The CDR3 nucleotides are TGTGCCAGCAGGAGACAGGGCACGGAAGCTTTCTTT. Amino acids: CASRRQGTEAFF.

This clone showed up just once. The rearrangement joins TRBV6-2 or TRBV6-3 to TRBJ2-7; 7 bases fit TRBD2. V was clipped by 6 bases and J by 1 base; unmatched bases: 12. This CDR3 has 16 amino acids. Germline CDR1 MNHEY, CDR2 SVGEGT. CDR3 in DNA: TGTGCCAGCAGCAACTTCGCGGGCGGGGGATCCTACGAGCAGTACTTC. Its translation is CASSNFAGGGSYEQYF.

Notes on this clone: The same CDR3 is also encoded by other DNA sequences in this sample. The V call is TRBV5-1, the J call TRBJ1-5; tentatively, D is TRBD1 (6 bases). Germline CDR1 is SGHRS and CDR2 is YFSETQ. Trimming took 4 bases from V and 0 from J, leaving 11 bases between them. The CDR3 extends over 15 amino acids. DNA of the CDR3: TGCGCCAGCAGCCCCGGACAGAATAGCAATCAGCCCCAGCATTTT. Residues: CASSPGQNSNQPQHF.

The chain couples TRBV6-5 to TRBJ1-4, with D maybe TRBD1 (5 bases). The germline V gene has CDR1 MNHEY and CDR2 SVGAGI. V lost 5 bases and J 8 bases, leaving 12 bases between the germline ends. This CDR3 is 13 amino acids long. Here the CDR3 reads CASSTGRGEKLFF. The CDR3 DNA sequence: TGTGCCAGCAGTACGGGACGGGGGGAAAAACTGTTTTTT.

This chain uses TRBV10-1 with TRBJ1-1; no definite D call. From germline, CDR1 is WNHNN and CDR2 SYGVQD (reference sequence). V shed 7 bases and J shed 7 bases, with 19 bases lying between them. The CDR3 is 14 residues long. The CDR3 nucleotides are TGCGCCAGCAAAAGAGAACCGGGAGCTAATGAAGCTTTCTTT. Its protein product is CASKREPGANEAFF.

This clone was counted a single time. The chain employs TRBV30 and TRBJ2-5; maybe TRBD2 (5 bases). The ends were cut back, 2 bases at V and 7 bases at J, with 14 bases in the middle. CDR1 and CDR2 (germline): GTSNPN, SVGIG (reference sequence). The CDR3 totals 13 residues. CDR3 protein: CAWSSSDAGTQYF. The CDR3 bases are TGTGCCTGGAGTAGCTCGGATGCGGGGACCCAGTACTTC.

There are a few counts of this clone. The rearrangement joins TRBV30 to TRBJ1-2; D is perhaps TRBD1 (6 bases). Trimming stripped 5 bases from V and 1 base from J, with 17 bases between. The CDR3 runs to 15 residues. Germline V gene data show CDR1 as GTSNPN and CDR2 as SVGIG (reference sequence). The CDR3 region has the DNA TGTGCCTGGTCTGAGGGGGAGGGTATTAACTATGGCTACACCTTC. Encoded protein: CAWSEGEGINYGYTF.